The source of this T cell receptor (beta chain) is a study of blood T cells in healthy people across ages. Whole-study results and caveats: Diversity of TCR beta per million T cells declined in a roughly linear way with age.

Together with a sample-barcoded 5' primer, a J-beta primer mix was included in a second PCR lasting roughly 7 to 11 cycles. TCRdb called the 5' RACE reads again in MiXCR, with one record for every CDR3 protein. There are around 620,000 distinct CDR3 sequences in the sample; roughly 29% occur only once, and roughly 20% lies in the top ten. Aged roughly 6 to 90, donors were systemically healthy Caucasians from Russia. CDR1 SGDLS and CDR2 YYNGEE come from the germline V gene. The CDR3 runs 12 residues. V was cut by 0 bases and J by 8 bases, with 6 bases left in between. This clonotype has just a few counts. Its matching antigen is unknown.

Sequenced: blood. V is TRBV9 and J is TRBJ2-1; D unresolved. This receptor was identified in a woman in her 70s in good health. The CDR3 bases are TGTGCCAGCAGCGTAGGGACGGATGAGCAGTTCTTC. Protein sequence: CASSVGTDEQFF.